This paragraph covers one T cell receptor beta chain sequence. Its antigen is not known. The data stem from a study of blood T cells in healthy people across ages. Study observations and caveats: Older age coincided with a roughly linear decline in TCR beta diversity per million T cells. Naive T cell percentage strongly correlated with TCR beta diversity.

Using a J-beta primer mix together with a sample-barcoded 5' primer, a second PCR was run for roughly 6 to 11 cycles. TCRdb reprocessed the 5' RACE reads with MiXCR, giving one entry per CDR3 protein. The data contain fewer than 800,000 distinct CDR3 sequences, 49% of them singletons. This TCR was recovered from an older woman in good health. Sequenced material: blood.

In DNA form, the CDR3 reads TGTGCCAGCAGCAACAGGGGGCTTGGGGCCAACGTCCTGACTTTC. Encoded protein: CASSNRGLGANVLTF. V is TRBV2 and J is TRBJ2-6; 9 bases match TRBD1. Germline loops: CDR1 SNHLY, CDR2 FYNNEI. Losses at the gene ends were 6 bases for V and 3 bases for J; bases not matched to a gene: 3. CDR3 size: 15 residues.